What follows are 18 T cell receptor beta chains derived from one specimen sequenced in a study of blood T cells in healthy people across ages. A second PCR of 7 to 11 cycles used a sample-barcoded 5' primer and a J-beta primer mix. One entry per CDR3 protein results from TCRdb running MiXCR on the 5' RACE reads. The repertoire consists of about 640,000 distinct CDR3 sequences, with roughly 50% occurring once and the leading ten covering approximately 37%. The sample taken for sequencing was blood. The receptors were gathered from a man in his 60s in good health.

The chain links TRBV4-1 to TRBJ1-2; TRBD1 aligns across 7 bases. The V gene's germline CDR1 is MGHRA and CDR2 YSYEKL. V shed 3 bases and J 5 bases; nucleotides not matched to a gene: 9. The CDR3 is 15 amino acids. CDR3 nucleotide sequence: TGCGCCAGCAGCCACTCAGGGGGGCCTGGGTATGGCTACACCTTC. This gives the protein CASSHSGGPGYGYTF.

The gene calls are TRBV29-1 and TRBJ2-7, with TRBD2 matching over 11 bases. Germline lookup yields CDR1 SQVTM and CDR2 ANQGSEA. V shed 3 bases and J 2 bases; nucleotides not matched to a gene: 9. This CDR3 comprises 16 residues. CDR3 nucleotides: TGCAGCGTTGACCACTCCGGGACTAGCGGCACCTACGAGCAGTACTTC. Protein sequence: CSVDHSGTSGTYEQYF.

This clonotype has only a few counts. This rearrangement joins TRBV2 to TRBJ2-4, with 7 bases fitting TRBD1. The CDR3 covers 12 residues. CDR1 and CDR2 (germline): SNHLY, FYNNEI. With 8 bases clipped from V and 7 bases from J, the junction kept 5 bases outside the gene matches. The CDR3 sequence: CASATDRNIQYF. The CDR3 DNA is TGTGCCAGCGCTACGGACAGGAACATTCAGTACTTC.

V gene TRBV20-1 combines with J gene TRBJ1-2; 11 nucleotides agree with TRBD1. Germline V gives CDR1 DFQATT, CDR2 SNEGSKA (reference sequence). The CDR3 length is 15 residues. The ends lost 3 bases at V and 8 bases at J; junction bases unmatched: 11. The CDR3 reads CSARRPGTGGGGYTF. CDR3 DNA sequence: TGCAGTGCTAGGAGGCCCGGGACAGGGGGAGGAGGCTACACCTTC.

This clonotype was seen only once. This CDR3 reads CASSLGQGHSYEQYF. Here the CDR3 DNA reads TGCGCCAGCAGCTTGGGACAGGGGCACTCCTACGAGCAGTACTTC. The rearrangement uses TRBV5-1 and TRBJ2-7; 8 positions agree with TRBD1. This CDR3 region has 15 residues. The germline V gene encodes CDR1 SGHRS and CDR2 YFSETQ. V lost 0 bases to trimming and J lost 0 bases; unmatched junction nucleotides: 2.

This chain uses TRBV20-1 with TRBJ2-1, with TRBD1 as a possible D gene (5 bases). Germline lookup yields CDR1 DFQATT and CDR2 SNEGSKA (reference sequence). There are 14 residues in the CDR3. The V and J ends lost 3 bases and 0 bases respectively, with 9 bases between them. CDR3 protein: CSARGQNSYNEQFF. The CDR3 coding sequence is TGCAGTGCTAGGGGGCAGAACTCCTACAATGAGCAGTTCTTC.

The V call is TRBV5-1, the J call TRBJ2-3; 10 bases line up with TRBD1. Germline V gene lookup returns CDR1 SGHRS and CDR2 YFSETQ. V was clipped by 5 bases and J by 1 base; unmatched bases: 7. The CDR3 sequence is 16 residues long. CDR3 sequence reads: CASRRAGTGGTDTQYF. As DNA, the CDR3 is TGCGCCAGCAGACGAGCCGGGACAGGGGGCACAGATACGCAGTATTTT.

The chain combines TRBV5-6 with TRBJ1-2, with 7 bases aligning to TRBD1. The trim removed 4 bases at V and 8 bases at J, leaving 11 bases unmatched. The CDR3 sequence is 14 residues long. The germline V gene has CDR1 SGHDT and CDR2 YYEEEE. The CDR3 is CASSRRTGRGGYTF. CDR3 DNA sequence: TGTGCCAGCAGCCGCCGGACAGGTCGAGGGGGCTACACCTTC.

The V and J genes are TRBV5-1 and TRBJ2-3; TRBD2 aligns across 7 bases. V shed 4 bases and J 4 bases; nucleotides not matched to a gene: 6. The CDR3 has 14 residues. Germline lookup yields CDR1 SGHRS and CDR2 YFSETQ. DNA of the CDR3: TGCGCCAGCAGCCCTGGGGGGGACCCAGATACGCAGTATTTT. Translation gives CASSPGGDPDTQYF.

The V gene is TRBV5-5, the J gene TRBJ1-4; TRBD1 aligns across 9 bases. V trimming: 3 bases; J trimming: 8 bases; junction bases outside the gene matches: 5. Per germline, CDR1 SGHKS and CDR2 YYEKEE (reference sequence). There are 14 residues in the CDR3. CDR3 protein: CASSSGQGAEKLFF. The CDR3 DNA sequence: TGTGCCAGCAGCTCGGGACAGGGTGCAGAAAAACTGTTTTTT.

This chain uses TRBV29-1 with TRBJ2-6; D may be TRBD1 (5 bases). Germline CDR1 reads SQVTM; CDR2 reads ANQGSEA. Trimming took off 6 bases at V and 4 bases at J, with 10 bases between the two ends. The CDR3 sequence is 13 residues long. DNA of the CDR3: TGCAGCGTCTCCAGGGCCGGGGCCAACGTCCTGACTTTC. Protein sequence: CSVSRAGANVLTF.

This chain links TRBV4-1 with TRBJ2-3; 14 nucleotides match TRBD2. The CDR3 length is 17 residues. J lost 2 bases, V lost 1 base, and 2 bases had no gene match. Looked up from germline, CDR1 is MGHRA and CDR2 is YSYEKL. The CDR3 sequence: CASSQGGLAGVTDTQYF. CDR3 nucleotide sequence: TGCGCCAGCAGCCAAGGGGGACTAGCGGGGGTCACAGATACGCAGTATTTT.

The chain recombines TRBV5-1 with TRBJ2-1, with D perhaps assigned TRBD1 or TRBD2 (6 bases each). V lost 0 bases and J 8 bases, leaving 12 bases between the germline ends. The CDR3 extends over 14 amino acids. Germline assignment: CDR1 SGHRS and CDR2 YFSETQ. The CDR3 DNA follows: TGCGCCAGCAGCTTGGCCGGAAGGGGGGATGAGCAGTTCTTC. Its translation is CASSLAGRGDEQFF.

The rearrangement uses TRBV14 and TRBJ1-2, with unresolved D. The V end was cut by 4 bases, the J end by 5 bases, with 17 bases between. This CDR3 spans 15 amino acids. CDR1 SGHDN and CDR2 FVKESK come from the germline V gene. The CDR3 DNA sequence: TGTGCCAGCAGCCGGAACCTACGACTTGGATATGGCTACACCTTC. The encoded protein is CASSRNLRLGYGYTF.

For this clonotype: A much larger clone sits a single nucleotide away, making a read error possible. Since no conserved phenylalanine or tryptophan closes the CDR3, a read error is the likely cause. The chain links TRBV28 to TRBJ1-2; D may be TRBD1 (5 bases). Germline-derived CDR1 and CDR2 are MDHEN and SYDVKM. The CDR3 consists of 12 residues. V was pared by 6 bases and J by 4 bases, with 9 bases between. This chain's CDR3 is CASSPGGYGYTS. CDR3 coding DNA: TGTGCCAGCAGCCCCGGGGGCTATGGCTACACCTCC.

This clonotype was observed a handful of times. A read error may produce the germline difference seen at one junction end. This sequence joins TRBV7-2 and TRBJ1-5; D gene ambiguous. The CDR3 is 16 residues long. CDR1 and CDR2 (germline): SGHTA, FQGNSA. CDR3 sequence reads: CASSLDGGVSYQPQHF. The CDR3 region has the DNA TGTGCCAGCAGCTTAGATGGCGGGGTTAGCTATCAGCCCCAGCATTTT.

This clonotype was seen once. The chain recombines TRBV9 with TRBJ2-5; D is perhaps TRBD1 (6 bases). Germline CDR1 is SGDLS and CDR2 is YYNGEE. The CDR3 is 15 amino acids. The germline V and J ends were trimmed by 1 base and 2 bases, with 12 bases remaining between them. The CDR3: CASSVRGRGQETQYF. Here the CDR3 DNA reads TGTGCCAGCAGCGTAAGAGGCAGGGGACAAGAGACCCAGTACTTC. Filled out from reference TRBV9 and TRBJ2-5, the complete variable domain reads DSGVTQTPKHLITATGQRVTLRCSPRSGDLSVYWYQQSLDQGLQFLIQYYNGEERAKGNILERFSAQQFPDLHSELNLSSLELGDSALYFCASSVRGRGQETQYFGPGTRLLVL.

The V call is TRBV21-1, the J call TRBJ2-5; the table's D call, TRBD1, was not checked against the DNA. TRBV21-1 is deemed a pseudogene. The CDR3 extends over 16 amino acids. The CDR3: CASSNEGRDTQETQYF. In nucleotides, the CDR3 is TGTGCCAGCAGCAATGAGGGCCGGGACACCCAAGAGACCCAGTACTTC.